These 22 T cell receptor beta chains were all obtained from the same sample, sequenced in a study of blood T cell repertoires in COVID-19 (dated by TCRdb to 2020 to 2021). Preparation of the library involved the immunoSEQ multiplex PCR assay. The clones in this table, taken by TCRdb from immuneACCESS, are in-frame only. Not every clone is retained; where verified, under half of the shortfall comes from an unresolved V gene, and the cause of the rest is unknown. This sample holds some 300,000 clones; 70% to 90% were observed only once. The ten largest clones represent 2% of the sample. Specimen: PBMCs or T cells enriched from blood (not recorded which). The receptors originated from a woman aged 60-75 years in a cohort exposed to, infected with or recovered from COVID-19 (not recorded which).

The chain links TRBV19 to TRBJ1-1, with 10 bases lining up with TRBD1. Germline V gene data show CDR1 as LNHDA and CDR2 as SQIVND (reference sequence). The trim removed 5 bases at V and 5 bases at J, leaving 8 bases unmatched. The CDR3 contains 15 residues. The CDR3 region is CASSYPTGGTTEAFF. The CDR3 DNA sequence: TGTGCCAGTAGTTACCCGACAGGGGGCACGACTGAAGCTTTCTTT.

The chain joins TRBV9 to TRBJ2-1, with a possible D match to TRBD2 (5 bases). Germline loops: CDR1 SGDLS, CDR2 YYNGEE. This CDR3 has 12 amino acids. V lost 4 bases and J 6 bases, leaving 8 bases between the germline ends. CDR3: CASSITSNEQFF. CDR3 coding DNA: TGTGCCAGCAGCATCACTAGCAATGAGCAGTTCTTC.

The chain couples TRBV20-1 to TRBJ2-7; 9 nucleotides match TRBD1. This CDR3 comprises 14 residues. From germline, CDR1 is DFQATT and CDR2 SNEGSKA (reference sequence). J gave up 4 bases and V 3 bases, and 7 bases lay outside the gene matches. The CDR3 is CSASLGQGKYEQYF. CDR3 sequence (DNA): TGCAGTGCTAGTTTGGGACAGGGCAAATACGAGCAGTACTTC.

The J gene is TRBJ2-7, the V gene TRBV21-1; TRBD1 is the table's D call and was not checked against the DNA. TRBV21-1 is termed a pseudogene. The CDR3 extends over 22 amino acids. This chain's CDR3 is CASSKGSRQGQVGKSEKADKYF. The CDR3 DNA follows: TGTGCCAGCAGCAAAGGTAGTCGCCAGGGTCAGGTTGGCAAGTCGGAGAAAGCTGATAAGTACTTC.

This chain joins TRBV11-3 and TRBJ2-7; the D is unclear. CDR1 and CDR2 from the germline V gene are SGHNT and YENEEA. CDR3 length: 13 residues. Trimming removed 3 bases from V and 5 bases from J, with 11 bases in between. The CDR3 loop is CASSFGPPNEQYF. As DNA, the CDR3 is TGTGCCAGCAGCTTTGGCCCTCCCAACGAGCAGTACTTC.

The chain links TRBV14 to TRBJ2-5; D might be TRBD1 (5 bases). The V and J ends lost 1 base and 4 bases respectively, with 16 bases between them. The germline CDR1 and CDR2 sequences are SGHDN and FVKESK. The CDR3 covers 16 residues. The CDR3 DNA follows: TGTGCCAGCAGCCAAGGAGGATCAGGGCTAGGAGAGACCCAGTACTTC. Translating gives CASSQGGSGLGETQYF. The complete variable domain, with remaining parts taken from reference TRBV14 and TRBJ2-5, reads EAGVTQFPSHSVIEKGQTVTLRCDPISGHDNLYWYRRVMGKEIKFLLHFVKESKQDESGMPNNRFLAERTGGTYSTLKVQPAELEDSGVYFCASSQGGSGLGETQYFGPGTRLLVL.

The chain's CDR3 is CASSIRTANTEAFF. CDR3 sequence (DNA): TGTGCCAGTAGTATAAGGACAGCCAACACTGAAGCTTTCTTT. The V call is TRBV19, the J call TRBJ1-1, with D maybe TRBD1 (6 bases). V was pared by 2 bases and J by 2 bases, with 9 bases between. There are 14 residues in the CDR3. Germline CDR1 is LNHDA and CDR2 is SQIVND (reference sequence).

As concerns this clone: Distinct nucleotide sequences in the sample also encode this CDR3. The rearrangement joins TRBV19 to TRBJ2-7; maybe TRBD1 (6 bases). The CDR3 is 13 amino acids. V was trimmed by 3 bases and J by 3 bases, leaving 9 bases between them. Germline V lookup: CDR1 LNHDA, CDR2 SQIVND (reference sequence). The CDR3 DNA reads TGTGCCAGTAGTATTTTGACAGGCTACGAGCAGTACTTC. Translated: CASSILTGYEQYF.

The genes are TRBV5-4 and TRBJ1-2; 7 bases are a match to TRBD1. The CDR3 has 14 amino acids. Germline CDR1 and CDR2: SGHNT and YYREEE (reference sequence). The V segment lost 3 bases and the J segment 6 bases; nucleotides outside the gene matches: 8. For the CDR3, the DNA is TGTGCCAGCAGCTCACGGACAGGCGTTCATGGCTACACCTTC. Translated: CASSSRTGVHGYTF. The entire variable domain, with the rest obtained from reference TRBV5-4 and TRBJ1-2, is as follows: ETGVTQSPTHLIKTRGQQVTLRCSSQSGHNTVSWYQQALGQGPQFIFQYYREEENGRGNFPPRFSGLQFPNYSSELNVNALELDDSALYLCASSSRTGVHGYTFGSGTRLTVV.

V and J are TRBV20-1 and TRBJ1-1; weak D call: TRBD1 (5 bases). There are 11 residues in the CDR3. Germline values: CDR1 DFQATT, CDR2 SNEGSKA (reference sequence). CDR3 sequence: CSLRGNTEAFF. The CDR3 DNA is TGCAGCCTTAGGGGGAACACTGAAGCTTTCTTT.

The chain links TRBV2 to TRBJ2-7; D is possibly TRBD1 (6 bases). V lost 2 bases and J 3 bases, leaving 14 bases between the germline ends. CDR1 and CDR2 from the germline V gene are SNHLY and FYNNEI. This CDR3 has 15 residues. In nucleotides, the CDR3 is TGTGCCAGCAGTGAAAGACCGGGACACAACTACGAGCAGTACTTC. Translated, it gives CASSERPGHNYEQYF.

The V call is TRBV10-2, the J call TRBJ2-6, with D maybe TRBD1 (6 bases). This CDR3 is built from 15 residues. V was shortened by 6 bases and J by 0 bases, with 9 bases between the two germline ends. Germline V gene sequence: CDR1 WSHSY, CDR2 SAAADI. Written as DNA, the CDR3 is TGCGCCAGCAGACTAGGGGGCTCTGGGGCCAACGTCCTGACTTTC. It encodes CASRLGGSGANVLTF.

The chain carries TRBV3-1 (or the pseudogene TRBV3-2) and TRBJ2-7; 10 nucleotides agree with TRBD1. The CDR3 sequence is 15 residues long. The V segment lost 4 bases and the J segment 2 bases; nucleotides outside the gene matches: 5. Germline V gene data show CDR1 as LGHDT and CDR2 as YNNKEL (reference sequence). The CDR3: CASSPGGTGAYEQYF. DNA for the CDR3: TGTGCCAGCAGCCCCGGGGGGACAGGGGCCTACGAGCAGTACTTC.

The V and J genes are TRBV2 and TRBJ2-5, with TRBD2 matching 13 bases. Trimming at V came to 1 base and at J to 5 bases, leaving 7 bases not matched to a gene. The CDR3 loop spans 17 amino acids. Germline V gives CDR1 SNHLY, CDR2 FYNNEI. CDR3 sequence (DNA): TGTGCCAGCAGTGAAGGACTAGCGGGAGGAGTGGGTGAGACCCAGTACTTC. Its translation is CASSEGLAGGVGETQYF.

This clone was seen a single time. The genes are TRBV12-3 or TRBV12-4 and TRBJ2-7, with TRBD2 identical over 7 bases. J gave up 1 base and V 8 bases, and 5 bases lay outside the gene matches. The CDR3 covers 13 residues. The CDR3 spells CASWEGLSYEQYF. CDR3 nucleotides: TGTGCCAGCTGGGAGGGACTTTCCTACGAGCAGTACTTC.

This sequence joins TRBV28 and TRBJ1-1, with D unclear. V shed 3 bases and J shed 1 base, with 9 bases lying between them. This CDR3 comprises 14 residues. Germline-derived CDR1 and CDR2 are MDHEN and SYDVKM. CDR3 nucleotides: TGTGCCAGCAGTTTGGAGGGAGCGAACACTGAAGCTTTCTTT. It translates to CASSLEGANTEAFF. The full variable domain, completed using reference TRBV28 and TRBJ1-1, is DVKVTQSSRYLVKRTGEKVFLECVQDMDHENMFWYRQDPGLGLRLIYFSYDVKMKEKGDIPEGYSVSREKKERFSLILESASTNQTSMYLCASSLEGANTEAFFGQGTRLTVV.

The chain carries TRBV5-1 and TRBJ2-7, with D possibly matching TRBD2 (7 bases). CDR1 and CDR2 from the germline V gene are SGHRS and YFSETQ. The CDR3 sequence is 15 residues long. The V gene lost 7 bases and the J gene lost 0 bases, with 17 bases spanning the gap. CDR3 nucleotides: TGCGCCAGCGCCCCGGCCGGGGGGCCCTCCTACGAGCAGTACTTC. It codes for CASAPAGGPSYEQYF.

The chain carries TRBV27 and TRBJ2-3, with D unresolved. The CDR3 runs 13 residues. V lost 2 bases and J lost 5, with 8 bases in between. Germline assignment: CDR1 MNHEY and CDR2 SMNVEV (reference sequence). CDR3 sequence reads: CASSLTRQDTQYF. The CDR3 bases are TGTGCCAGCAGTTTAACGAGACAAGATACGCAGTATTTT.

This chain uses TRBV25-1 with TRBJ2-1, with 8 bases aligning to TRBD1. V gave up 8 bases and J gave up 4 bases; unmatched junction bases: 4. The CDR3 is 13 amino acids. CDR1 is MGHDK, CDR2 SYGVNS, per germline. The DNA for the CDR3 is TGTGCCAGCGGGCAGGGGGCTTACAATGAGCAGTTCTTC. Translation: CASGQGAYNEQFF.

This rearrangement joins TRBV9 to TRBJ1-3; 7 positions agree with TRBD1. The CDR3 loop spans 14 amino acids. The V gene's germline CDR1 is SGDLS and CDR2 YYNGEE. V shed 3 bases and J 4 bases; nucleotides not matched to a gene: 4. The CDR3 loop reads CASSDRGSGNTIYF. The CDR3 bases are TGTGCCAGCAGCGACAGGGGCTCCGGAAACACCATATATTTT.

The chain employs TRBV28 and TRBJ1-5; D is ambiguous. The V gene lost 3 bases and the J gene lost 2 bases, with 5 bases spanning the gap. Germline V gene data show CDR1 as MDHEN and CDR2 as SYDVKM. This CDR3 spans 13 amino acids. In DNA form, the CDR3 reads TGTGCCAGCAGTTTTCTCCGCAATCAGCCCCAGCATTTT. The encoded protein is CASSFLRNQPQHF.

V gene TRBV2 combines with J gene TRBJ2-2; 11 nucleotides agree with TRBD1. The CDR3 extends over 14 amino acids. The germline V gene encodes CDR1 SNHLY and CDR2 FYNNEI. Trimming removed 8 bases from V and 4 bases from J; junction bases left unmatched: 3. CDR3 DNA sequence: TGTGCCAGCTTGGGACAGGGGGTCACCGGGGAGCTGTTTTTT. Its translation: CASLGQGVTGELFF.